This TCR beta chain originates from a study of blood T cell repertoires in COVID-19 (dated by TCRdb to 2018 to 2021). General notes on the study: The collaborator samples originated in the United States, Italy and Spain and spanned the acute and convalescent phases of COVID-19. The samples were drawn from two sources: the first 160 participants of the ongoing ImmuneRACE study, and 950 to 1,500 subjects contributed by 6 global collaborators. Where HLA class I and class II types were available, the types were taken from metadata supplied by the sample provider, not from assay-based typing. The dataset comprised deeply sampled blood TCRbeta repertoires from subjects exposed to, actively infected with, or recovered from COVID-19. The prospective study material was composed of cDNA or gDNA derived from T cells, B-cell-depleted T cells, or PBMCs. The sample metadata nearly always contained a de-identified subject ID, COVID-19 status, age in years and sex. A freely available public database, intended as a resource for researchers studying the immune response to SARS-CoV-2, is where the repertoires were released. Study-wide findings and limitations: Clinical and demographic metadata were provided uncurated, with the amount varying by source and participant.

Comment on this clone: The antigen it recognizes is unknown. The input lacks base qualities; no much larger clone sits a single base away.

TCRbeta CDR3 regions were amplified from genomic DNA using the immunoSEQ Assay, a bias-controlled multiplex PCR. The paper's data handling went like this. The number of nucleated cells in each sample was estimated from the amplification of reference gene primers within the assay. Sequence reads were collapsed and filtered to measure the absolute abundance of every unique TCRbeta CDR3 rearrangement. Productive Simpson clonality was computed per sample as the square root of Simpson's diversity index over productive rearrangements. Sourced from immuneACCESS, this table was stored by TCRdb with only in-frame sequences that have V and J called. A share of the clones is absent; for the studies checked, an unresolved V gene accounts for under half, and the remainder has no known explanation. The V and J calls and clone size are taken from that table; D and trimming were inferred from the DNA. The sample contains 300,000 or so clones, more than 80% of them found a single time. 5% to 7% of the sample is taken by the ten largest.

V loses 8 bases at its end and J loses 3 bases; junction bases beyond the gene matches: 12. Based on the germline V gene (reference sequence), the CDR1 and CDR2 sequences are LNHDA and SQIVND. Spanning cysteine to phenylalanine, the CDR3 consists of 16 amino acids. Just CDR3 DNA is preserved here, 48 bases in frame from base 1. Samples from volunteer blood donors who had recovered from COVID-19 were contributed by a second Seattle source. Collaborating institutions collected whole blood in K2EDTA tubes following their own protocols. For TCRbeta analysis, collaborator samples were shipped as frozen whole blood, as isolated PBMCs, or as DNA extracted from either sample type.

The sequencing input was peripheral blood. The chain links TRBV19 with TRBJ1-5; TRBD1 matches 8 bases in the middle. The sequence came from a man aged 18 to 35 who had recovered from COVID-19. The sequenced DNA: TGTGCCAGTCGCGCCTCGACAGGGGCCCACAATCAGCCCCAGCATTTT. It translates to CASRASTGAHNQPQHF.